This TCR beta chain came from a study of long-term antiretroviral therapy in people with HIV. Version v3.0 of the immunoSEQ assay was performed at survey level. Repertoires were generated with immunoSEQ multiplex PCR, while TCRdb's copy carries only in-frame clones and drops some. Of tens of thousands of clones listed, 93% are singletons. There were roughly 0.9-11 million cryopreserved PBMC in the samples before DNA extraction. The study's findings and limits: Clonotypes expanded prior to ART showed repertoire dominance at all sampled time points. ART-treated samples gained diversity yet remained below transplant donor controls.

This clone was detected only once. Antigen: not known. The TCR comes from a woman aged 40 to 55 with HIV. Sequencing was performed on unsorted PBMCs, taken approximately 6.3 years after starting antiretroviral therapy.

CDR3 coding DNA: TGCGCCAGCAGCCAAGATCCTCCCGAGACAGCTGGTTCGACCGGGGAGCTGTTTTTT. Protein product: CASSQDPPETAGSTGELFF. This sequence joins TRBV4-3 and TRBJ2-2, with a possible D match to TRBD1 (5 bases). CDR3 length: 19 amino acids. Germline V CDR1 and CDR2: LGHNA, YSLEER. Trimming removed 0 bases at V and 5 bases at J, with 22 bases between.